The 10 T cell receptor beta chains below were found in one sample sequenced in a study of blood T cell repertoires in COVID-19. Measured with immunoSEQ multiplex PCR; TCRdb has only the in-frame clones, and not every one. The table has about 120,000 clones, roughly four fifths seen once. Specimen: peripheral blood. The source is a human donor in a cohort sampled during active COVID-19.

J is TRBJ2-3 and V is TRBV9; 7 bases agree with TRBD2. The germline CDR1 and CDR2 sequences are SGDLS and YYNGEE. Germline trimming cut 6 bases from V and 1 base from J; bases unmatched to any gene: 2. This CDR3 is built from 13 residues. The CDR3 DNA sequence: TGTGCCAGCAATCGGGGGGGCACAGATACGCAGTATTTT. Translated: CASNRGGTDTQYF.

This clone was seen just once. The rearrangement links TRBV18 to TRBJ1-3; D gene uncertain. Germline CDR1 is KGHSH and CDR2 is LQKENI. CDR3 length: 15 amino acids. Trimming left V 3 bases short and J 2 bases short, with 11 bases between. The DNA of the CDR3 is TGTGCCAGCTCACCGAGGTCCGAACCTGGAAACACCATATATTTT. Translated, it gives CASSPRSEPGNTIYF.

The sample holds a few counts of this clone. The genes are TRBV20-1 and TRBJ2-3; 7 bases map to TRBD2. The germline gives CDR1 DFQATT, CDR2 SNEGSKA (reference sequence). CDR3 length equals 14 residues. The trim removed 3 bases at V and 3 bases at J, leaving 6 bases unmatched. Here the CDR3 reads CSASFTGGTDTQYF. The CDR3 region has the DNA TGCAGTGCTAGTTTTACGGGGGGAACAGATACGCAGTATTTT.

The chain carries TRBV18 and TRBJ2-2, with D possibly being TRBD1 (6 bases). CDR1 and CDR2 from the germline V gene are KGHSH and LQKENI. CDR3 size: 17 residues. Trimming pared 2 bases from V and 4 bases from J, leaving 17 bases between. The CDR3 DNA follows: TGTGCCAGCTCACCAGCAACAGGGAGAGTTGGCACCGGGGAGCTGTTTTTT. Protein: CASSPATGRVGTGELFF. Combining the CDR3 with reference TRBV18 and TRBJ2-2 gives the whole variable domain NAGVMQNPRHLVRRRGQEARLRCSPMKGHSHVYWYRQLPEEGLKFMVYLQKENIIDESGMPKERFSAEFPKEGPSILRIQQVVRGDSAAYFCASSPATGRVGTGELFFGEGSRLTVL.

J is TRBJ2-3 and V is TRBV5-1; 12 bases are a match to TRBD2. Germline loops: CDR1 SGHRS, CDR2 YFSETQ. V shed 4 bases and J 6 bases; nucleotides not matched to a gene: 3. CDR3 length: 14 amino acids. In nucleotides, the CDR3 is TGCGCCAGCAGCGAGGGACTAGCGGGTGATACGCAGTATTTT. It specifies CASSEGLAGDTQYF.

The CDR3 spells CATSEWTVIGETQYF. The CDR3 nucleotides read TGTGCCACCAGTGAATGGACAGTAATAGGAGAGACCCAGTACTTC. The chain is built from TRBV24-1 and TRBJ2-5, with TRBD1 as a possible D gene (6 bases). CDR1 KGHDR and CDR2 SFDVKD come from the germline V gene. The ends were cut back, 4 bases at V and 4 bases at J, with 15 bases in the middle. CDR3 length equals 15 residues.

The rearrangement links TRBV3-1 (or the pseudogene TRBV3-2) to TRBJ2-3; TRBD2 matches at 8 bases. Germline V gives CDR1 LGHDT, CDR2 YNNKEL (reference sequence). V was pared by 1 base and J by 5 bases, with 8 bases of the junction left unmatched. This CDR3 contains 16 residues. The CDR3 protein is CASSQVLRGGGDTQYF. The DNA for the CDR3 is TGTGCCAGCAGCCAAGTATTACGGGGGGGCGGAGATACGCAGTATTTT.

V is TRBV28 and J is TRBJ1-2; TRBD1 aligns across 8 bases. CDR1 is MDHEN, CDR2 SYDVKM, per germline. The length of the CDR3 is 16 residues. Trimming removed 4 bases from V and 3 bases from J; junction bases left unmatched: 10. The CDR3 nucleotides are TGTGCCAGCAGTTCAGACGGTGGACAGGGCGACTATGGCTACACCTTC. It yields the protein CASSSDGGQGDYGYTF.

This sequence joins TRBV5-1 and TRBJ1-1, with a weak D call TRBD1 (5 bases). CDR3 length: 14 residues. Trimming pared 1 base from V and 1 base from J, leaving 8 bases between. In germline, CDR1 is SGHRS, CDR2 YFSETQ. CDR3 sequence (DNA): TGCGCCAGCAGCTTGCCGGACACGAACACTGAAGCTTTCTTT. Residues: CASSLPDTNTEAFF.

The chain couples TRBV10-3 to TRBJ2-3, with 7 bases identical to TRBD2. V lost 4 bases to trimming and J lost 0 bases; unmatched junction nucleotides: 4. The CDR3 consists of 15 residues. Germline-derived CDR1 and CDR2 are ENHRY and SYGVKD. The CDR3 here is CAISGSGGSTDTQYF. For the CDR3, the DNA is TGTGCCATCAGTGGCTCCGGGGGGAGCACAGATACGCAGTATTTT.